Below are 29 T cell receptor beta chains sequenced from a single sample in a study of cytomegalovirus exposure and HLA in healthy donors. The PCR made use of 60 Vbeta and 13 Jbeta primers. Profiling relied on immunoSEQ multiplex PCR, and the TCRdb table lists in-frame clones only, not all of them. Its clone listing holds 150,000 to 200,000 clones. Sequencing was performed on PBMCs. The receptor source for this set is a man younger than 45 in good health and CMV-seronegative.

The genes are TRBV13 and TRBJ1-1, with a weak D call TRBD1 (5 bases). The CDR3 totals 15 residues. Per the germline V gene, CDR1 is PRHDT and CDR2 is FYEKMQ (reference sequence). The V end lost 2 bases, the J end lost 1 base, and 11 bases lay between the germline ends. The CDR3 loop is CASSLSTGKNTEAFF. Written as DNA, the CDR3 is TGTGCCAGCAGCTTAAGTACAGGCAAGAACACTGAAGCTTTCTTT. Using reference TRBV13 and TRBJ1-1 for the parts outside the CDR3, the full variable domain is AAGVIQSPRHLIKEKRETATLKCYPIPRHDTVYWYQQGPGQDPQFLISFYEKMQSDKGSIPDRFSAQQFSDYHSELNMSSLELGDSALYFCASSLSTGKNTEAFFGQGTRLTVV.

V gene TRBV5-8 combines with J gene TRBJ1-5, with 9 bases matching TRBD1. Germline V CDR1 and CDR2: SGHTS, YDEGEE. V gave up 4 bases and J gave up 6 bases; unmatched junction bases: 8. The CDR3 is 15 residues long. This chain's CDR3 is CASSGGTGFGQPQHF. The CDR3 nucleotides are TGTGCCAGCAGCGGCGGGACAGGGTTCGGTCAGCCCCAGCATTTT.

CDR3 protein: CASSFQGQAYEQYF. CDR3 DNA sequence: TGTGCCAGCAGCTTTCAGGGACAAGCCTACGAGCAGTACTTC. The chain couples TRBV11-2 to TRBJ2-7; TRBD1 is a possible D gene (6 bases). The germline gives CDR1 SGHAT, CDR2 FQNNGV. Trimming removed 3 bases at V and 2 bases at J, with 11 bases between. The CDR3 consists of 14 residues.

V is TRBV5-1 and J is TRBJ2-7; tentative D call: TRBD1 (6 bases). Germline CDR1 and CDR2: SGHRS and YFSETQ. The V gene lost 0 bases and the J gene lost 3 bases, with 13 bases spanning the gap. CDR3 size: 15 residues. CDR3 sequence reads: CASSLDGRGIYEQYF. The CDR3 DNA sequence: TGCGCCAGCAGCTTGGATGGCAGGGGAATCTACGAGCAGTACTTC.

The chain carries TRBV10-1 and TRBJ2-1, with 8 bases lining up with TRBD2. In germline, CDR1 is WNHNN, CDR2 SYGVQD (reference sequence). V was pared by 3 bases and J by 0 bases, with 10 bases of the junction left unmatched. This CDR3 comprises 18 residues. CDR3 sequence (DNA): TGCGCCAGCAGTGACGGGGGCCTTAGCGGGACCTCCTACAATGAGCAGTTCTTC. Translated, it gives CASSDGGLSGTSYNEQFF.

The V call is TRBV10-3, the J call TRBJ1-1; 8 positions agree with TRBD1. Germline lookup yields CDR1 ENHRY and CDR2 SYGVKD. The junction had 5 bases not matched to a gene; V was cut back by 2 bases and J by 6 bases. The CDR3 has 14 residues. The CDR3, as DNA: TGTGCCATCAGTGAGGGGACAGGTCCCCCTGAAGCTTTCTTT. Translation: CAISEGTGPPEAFF.

J is TRBJ1-5 and V is TRBV7-2, with 8 bases identical to TRBD1. After removal of 6 bases from V and 7 bases from J, the junction contained 5 bases not matched to a gene. This CDR3 region has 13 residues. CDR1 and CDR2 (germline): SGHTA, FQGNSA. The CDR3 DNA sequence: TGTGCCAGCAGTCCCCAGGGGGCCCAGCCCCAGCATTTT. It translates to CASSPQGAQPQHF. Combining the CDR3 with reference TRBV7-2 and TRBJ1-5 gives the whole variable domain GAGVSQSPSNKVTEKGKDVELRCDPISGHTALYWYRQSLGQGLEFLIYFQGNSAPDKSGLPSDRFSAERTGGSVSTLTIQRTQQEDSAVYLCASSPQGAQPQHFGDGTRLSIL.

The V gene is TRBV19, the J gene TRBJ1-5, with TRBD1 as a possible D gene (6 bases). The CDR3 runs to 15 residues. Germline-derived CDR1 and CDR2 are LNHDA and SQIVND (reference sequence). V shed 7 bases and J shed 5 bases, with 18 bases lying between them. The CDR3 region is CASTSQGRRDQPQHF. In nucleotides, the CDR3 is TGTGCCAGTACCTCCCAGGGGAGACGGGATCAGCCCCAGCATTTT. Together with reference TRBV19 and TRBJ1-5, the CDR3 gives the full variable domain: DGGITQSPKYLFRKEGQNVTLSCEQNLNHDAMYWYRQDPGQGLRLIYYSQIVNDFQKGDIAEGYSVSREKKESFPLTVTSAQKNPTAFYLCASTSQGRRDQPQHFGDGTRLSIL.

The V gene is TRBV5-1, the J gene TRBJ2-5; 10 bases are a match to TRBD1. The CDR3 runs to 14 residues. The ends lost 4 bases at V and 5 bases at J; junction bases unmatched: 5. Germline CDR1 and CDR2: SGHRS and YFSETQ. The CDR3 region is CASSDRGRGETQYF. CDR3 DNA sequence: TGCGCCAGCAGCGACAGGGGGCGTGGGGAGACCCAGTACTTC. Full variable domain (remainder filled in from reference TRBV5-1 and TRBJ2-5): KAGVTQTPRYLIKTRGQQVTLSCSPISGHRSVSWYQQTPGQGLQFLFEYFSETQRNKGNFPGRFSGRQFSNSRSEMNVSTLELGDSALYLCASSDRGRGETQYFGPGTRLLVL.

V gene TRBV4-2 combines with J gene TRBJ1-3, with 7 bases lining up with TRBD1. CDR3 size: 17 residues. V gave up 4 bases and J gave up 1 base; unmatched junction bases: 10. Germline V gene lookup returns CDR1 LGHNA and CDR2 YNFKEQ. The CDR3 reads CASSLKDRLPSGNTIYF. CDR3 sequence (DNA): TGTGCCAGCAGCCTGAAGGACAGGTTACCTTCTGGAAACACCATATATTTT.

This chain uses TRBV15 with TRBJ1-1; D not resolved. CDR1 is LNHNV and CDR2 is YYDKDF in the germline V gene (reference sequence). Trimming pared 0 bases from V and 14 bases from J, leaving 28 bases between. The length of the CDR3 is 17 residues. The CDR3 sequence is CATSRDRGGAHGYESFF. CDR3 bases: TGTGCCACCAGCAGAGATCGAGGAGGAGCCCACGGTTACGAGTCGTTCTTT.

The chain combines TRBV5-6 with TRBJ1-2, with D uncertain. V dropped 0 bases and J dropped 7 bases, with 10 bases sitting between them. The CDR3 length is 13 residues. Germline V lookup: CDR1 SGHDT, CDR2 YYEEEE. CDR3 sequence reads: CASSLDRRSGYTF. CDR3 in DNA: TGTGCCAGCAGCTTGGACCGGAGGTCTGGCTACACCTTC. Filled out from reference TRBV5-6 and TRBJ1-2, the complete variable domain reads DAGVTQSPTHLIKTRGQQVTLRCSPKSGHDTVSWYQQALGQGPQFIFQYYEEEERQRGNFPDRFSGHQFPNYSSELNVNALLLGDSALYLCASSLDRRSGYTFGSGTRLTVV.

J is TRBJ1-1 and V is TRBV5-1, with TRBD1 matching 7 bases. The CDR3 contains 15 residues. V was clipped by 0 bases and J by 4 bases; unmatched bases: 6. From germline, CDR1 is SGHRS and CDR2 YFSETQ. CDR3 sequence: CASSLVQGETTEAFF. The CDR3 DNA reads TGCGCCAGCAGCTTGGTTCAGGGGGAGACCACTGAAGCTTTCTTT.

The V call is TRBV11-2, the J call TRBJ2-7; 12 bases match TRBD1. CDR3 length: 16 residues. V gave up 5 bases and J gave up 5 bases; unmatched junction bases: 10. The V gene's germline CDR1 is SGHAT and CDR2 FQNNGV. CDR3 DNA: TGTGCCAGCAGCCGCTTAAGAGGGACAGGGGGCCACGAGCAGTACTTC. It translates to CASSRLRGTGGHEQYF.

V usage is TRBV15 and J usage is TRBJ2-7; 7 bases are shared with TRBD1. CDR3 length: 15 residues. CDR1 and CDR2 from the germline V gene are LNHNV and YYDKDF (reference sequence). V dropped 4 bases and J dropped 6; count of bases not matched to a gene: 12. CDR3 sequence (DNA): TGTGCCACCAGCACCCTCAGGGGGACGGAGAGCGAGCAGTACTTC. The encoded protein is CATSTLRGTESEQYF.

The chain employs TRBV15 and TRBJ1-1; D remains unclear. From germline, CDR1 is LNHNV and CDR2 YYDKDF (reference sequence). The V and J ends lost 2 bases and 0 bases respectively, with 10 bases between them. The CDR3 is made up of 15 amino acids. CDR3 DNA: TGTGCCACCAGCAGATCCACGGGGATGAACACTGAAGCTTTCTTT. It specifies CATSRSTGMNTEAFF. The whole variable domain, filled in from reference TRBV15 and TRBJ1-1, reads DAMVIQNPRYQVTQFGKPVTLSCSQTLNHNVMYWYQQKSSQAPKLLFHYYDKDFNNEADTPDNFQSRRPNTSFCFLDIRSPGLGDTAMYLCATSRSTGMNTEAFFGQGTRLTVV.

The chain joins TRBV7-2 to TRBJ2-7; TRBD1 might be the D (6 bases). V was clipped by 3 bases and J by 1 base, with 13 bases between them. The CDR3 has 15 residues. Germline V CDR1 and CDR2: SGHTA, FQGNSA. CDR3 amino acids: CASSLSPGVSYEQYF. The CDR3 DNA reads as TGTGCCAGCAGCTTGTCTCCAGGGGTTTCCTACGAGCAGTACTTC.

The rearrangement links TRBV7-8 to TRBJ1-5, with unresolved D. This CDR3 is built from 16 residues. The V end lost 1 base, the J end lost 0 bases, and 10 bases lay between the germline ends. Germline V gene sequence: CDR1 SGHVS, CDR2 FQNEAQ. CDR3 sequence (DNA): TGTGCCAGCAGCTTAGGAGGCTTAGGTAGCAATCAGCCCCAGCATTTT. Encoded protein: CASSLGGLGSNQPQHF.

In DNA form, the CDR3 reads TGTGCCAGCAGCTTGGCCGGGACAGGGAGGGGACTTAACTATGGCTACACCTTC. Translated, it gives CASSLAGTGRGLNYGYTF. The chain uses TRBV5-6 and TRBJ1-2, with 9 bases that match TRBD1. The junction had 10 bases not matched to a gene; V was cut back by 0 bases and J by 1 base. Looked up from germline, CDR1 is SGHDT and CDR2 is YYEEEE. The CDR3 spans 18 residues.

The chain combines TRBV28 with TRBJ2-7, with TRBD1 identical over 7 bases. CDR3 length: 16 amino acids. V lost 3 bases to trimming and J lost 5 bases; unmatched junction nucleotides: 13. Germline loops: CDR1 MDHEN, CDR2 SYDVKM. Here the CDR3 reads CASSLVGLQGYHEQYF. In DNA, the CDR3 is TGTGCCAGCAGTTTGGTGGGATTACAGGGGTACCACGAGCAGTACTTC.

This chain uses TRBV5-1 with TRBJ1-1; TRBD1 aligns across 9 bases. CDR3 size: 15 residues. Trimming took 4 bases from V and 5 from J; bases not matched to a gene: 9. The V gene's germline CDR1 is SGHRS and CDR2 YFSETQ. The DNA of the CDR3 is TGCGCCAGCAGCCGGATAGGACAGGGGAGTACTGAAGCTTTCTTT. This gives the protein CASSRIGQGSTEAFF.

V gene TRBV5-1 combines with J gene TRBJ2-1; 8 bases are shared with TRBD2. This CDR3 region has 15 residues. In germline, CDR1 is SGHRS, CDR2 YFSETQ. J gave up 8 bases and V 0 bases, and 7 bases lay outside the gene matches. CDR3 region: CASSLVVAGPYEQFF. CDR3 coding DNA: TGCGCCAGCAGCTTGGTCGTAGCGGGACCCTATGAGCAGTTCTTC. The entire variable domain, with the rest obtained from reference TRBV5-1 and TRBJ2-1, is as follows: KAGVTQTPRYLIKTRGQQVTLSCSPISGHRSVSWYQQTPGQGLQFLFEYFSETQRNKGNFPGRFSGRQFSNSRSEMNVSTLELGDSALYLCASSLVVAGPYEQFFGPGTRLTVL.

As regards this clone: An end of the junction differs from the germline gene, which may be a read error. This chain uses TRBV29-1 with TRBJ2-5; TRBD1 aligns across 7 bases. This CDR3 is 13 amino acids long. From germline, CDR1 is SQVTM and CDR2 ANQGSEA. The CDR3 loop reads CTVTGELQETQYF. The CDR3 region has the DNA TGCACCGTTACAGGGGAACTCCAAGAGACCCAGTACTTC.

The rearrangement links TRBV4-2 to TRBJ2-1, with a tentative D call TRBD2 (6 bases). Germline CDR1 reads LGHNA; CDR2 reads YNFKEQ. Trimming pared 0 bases from V and 8 bases from J, leaving 14 bases between. The CDR3 loop spans 15 amino acids. CDR3 protein: CASSQDGRETDEQFF. The CDR3 DNA reads as TGTGCCAGCAGCCAAGATGGGCGGGAAACGGATGAGCAGTTCTTC.

The chain has TRBV11-2 and TRBJ2-5; the D gene is possibly TRBD1 (5 bases). Germline values: CDR1 SGHAT, CDR2 FQNNGV. This CDR3 comprises 13 residues. V lost 0 bases, J lost 5 bases, and 7 bases lay in between. This chain's CDR3 is CASSLDWGETQYF. The CDR3 DNA reads as TGTGCCAGCAGCTTAGATTGGGGCGAGACCCAGTACTTC.

The V and J genes are TRBV19 and TRBJ1-2; possibly TRBD1 for D (6 bases). Trimming took 4 bases from V and 8 from J, leaving 17 bases between them. Looked up from germline, CDR1 is LNHDA and CDR2 is SQIVND (reference sequence). This CDR3 is built from 14 residues. The DNA of the CDR3 is TGTGCCAGTAGTACAGGGGCGATTCCCAGAGGCTACACCTTC. Encoded protein: CASSTGAIPRGYTF.

The chain is built from TRBV18 and TRBJ2-7; 11 nucleotides agree with TRBD2. Germline loops: CDR1 KGHSH, CDR2 LQKENI. The CDR3 spans 16 residues. Losses at the gene ends were 3 bases for V and 3 bases for J; bases not matched to a gene: 7. In nucleotides, the CDR3 is TGTGCCAGCTCACCCCAGGGGGGGACTAGCGGCTACGAGCAGTACTTC. As protein: CASSPQGGTSGYEQYF.

The V gene is TRBV9, the J gene TRBJ2-1; 8 positions match TRBD2. From germline, CDR1 is SGDLS and CDR2 YYNGEE. This CDR3 has 16 amino acids. J lost 1 base, V lost 4 bases, and 7 bases had no gene match. The CDR3 is CASSPRTGGSYNEQFF. CDR3 bases: TGTGCCAGCAGCCCCCGAACGGGAGGGTCCTACAATGAGCAGTTCTTC.

The V and J genes are TRBV5-1 and TRBJ2-2; 7 nucleotides match TRBD1. V lost 4 bases to trimming and J lost 1 base; unmatched junction nucleotides: 7. There are 16 residues in the CDR3. Germline-derived CDR1 and CDR2 are SGHRS and YFSETQ. The chain's CDR3 is CASSASDRVNTGELFF. The CDR3 DNA is TGCGCCAGCAGCGCCTCAGACAGGGTGAACACCGGGGAGCTGTTTTTT. The full variable domain, rest sourced from reference TRBV5-1 and TRBJ2-2, is KAGVTQTPRYLIKTRGQQVTLSCSPISGHRSVSWYQQTPGQGLQFLFEYFSETQRNKGNFPGRFSGRQFSNSRSEMNVSTLELGDSALYLCASSASDRVNTGELFFGEGSRLTVL.